A single sample gave rise to the 22 T cell receptor beta chains below, sequenced in a study of cytomegalovirus exposure and HLA in healthy donors. PCR was performed using 60 Vbeta and 13 Jbeta primers. The repertoire was sequenced with immunoSEQ multiplex PCR; TCRdb's copy has only in-frame clones and lacks some. The sample has approximately 220,000 clones, 75% to 80% seen once; the top ten hold approximately 1.8%. The specimen sequenced was PBMCs. All receptors come from a male donor in good health and CMV-seronegative.

This sequence joins TRBV25-1 and TRBJ2-1, with 8 bases matching TRBD1. CDR1 is MGHDK and CDR2 is SYGVNS in the germline V gene. The CDR3 is 16 amino acids. The V gene end was trimmed by 5 bases and the J gene end by 8 bases; junction bases not matched to a gene: 14. Here the CDR3 DNA reads TGTGCCAGCAGTTTATTCCGGACAGGGTCCTTAGATGAGCAGTTCTTC. Protein product: CASSLFRTGSLDEQFF.

The gene calls are TRBV11-2 and TRBJ2-2; possibly TRBD1 for D (6 bases). Germline V CDR1 and CDR2: SGHAT, FQNNGV. The CDR3 sequence is 15 residues long. With 2 bases removed from V and 6 bases from J, the gap between germline ends came to 13 bases. The CDR3 DNA reads TGTGCCAGCAGCTTAAGACAGGCTGATCCCGGGGAGCTGTTTTTT. This translates into CASSLRQADPGELFF.

J is TRBJ2-3 and V is TRBV5-1; D call uncertain. Per germline, CDR1 SGHRS and CDR2 YFSETQ. The V and J ends lost 2 bases and 2 bases respectively, with 3 bases between them. This CDR3 has 12 amino acids. CDR3 DNA sequence: TGCGCCAGCAGCTTATACACAGATACGCAGTATTTT. It codes for CASSLYTDTQYF.

The V call is TRBV28, the J call TRBJ1-3; TRBD1 might be the D (5 bases). Germline V gives CDR1 MDHEN, CDR2 SYDVKM. V lost 8 bases, J lost 2 bases, and 19 bases lay in between. The length of the CDR3 is 16 residues. In DNA, the CDR3 is TGTGCCAGCGCTCTACCCCCCGGACATACTGGAAACACCATATATTTT. Translated: CASALPPGHTGNTIYF.

The J gene is TRBJ2-1, the V gene TRBV4-3; possible D gene TRBD1, 5 bases. The V and J ends lost 1 base and 9 bases respectively, with 13 bases between them. Germline loops: CDR1 LGHNA, CDR2 YSLEER. The CDR3 is made up of 14 amino acids. CDR3 residues: CASSQVGSQGEQFF. The DNA for the CDR3 is TGCGCCAGCAGCCAAGTGGGAAGTCAGGGTGAGCAGTTCTTC.

This chain joins TRBV5-5 and TRBJ1-4; D may be TRBD1 (5 bases). V lost 0 bases to trimming and J lost 7 bases, with 10 bases between them. This CDR3 comprises 14 residues. Germline CDR1 reads SGHKS; CDR2 reads YYEKEE (reference sequence). CDR3 in DNA: TGTGCCAGCAGCTTGGACGGGGGAAGTGAAAAACTGTTTTTT. This gives the protein CASSLDGGSEKLFF.

This clone has more than one count but fewer than ten. This chain uses TRBV5-5 with TRBJ1-6; no definite D call. The CDR3 has 16 residues. Germline lookup yields CDR1 SGHKS and CDR2 YYEKEE (reference sequence). V was pared by 2 bases and J by 0 bases, with 9 bases between. The DNA for the CDR3 is TGTGCCAGCAGCTTCGAGAGGAGCTCCTATAATTCACCCCTCCACTTT. Protein sequence: CASSFERSSYNSPLHF.

The chain joins TRBV28 to TRBJ2-7, with 10 bases lining up with TRBD2. V lost 1 base, J lost 7 bases, and 7 bases stayed unmatched. The length of the CDR3 is 15 residues. Germline V CDR1 and CDR2: MDHEN, SYDVKM. CDR3 sequence (DNA): TGTGCCAGCAGTTTATTCCTAGCGGGAGATATGGAGCAGTACTTC. It yields the protein CASSLFLAGDMEQYF.

V gene TRBV5-1 combines with J gene TRBJ2-7, with 7 bases aligning to TRBD1. The length of the CDR3 is 15 residues. Trimming at V came to 1 base and at J to 0 bases, leaving 4 bases not matched to a gene. Germline V gene lookup returns CDR1 SGHRS and CDR2 YFSETQ. The DNA of the CDR3 is TGCGCCAGCAGCTTGAACGCAGGGGGCTCCTACGAGCAGTACTTC. Amino acids: CASSLNAGGSYEQYF. Drawing the rest from reference TRBV5-1 and TRBJ2-7, the complete variable domain is KAGVTQTPRYLIKTRGQQVTLSCSPISGHRSVSWYQQTPGQGLQFLFEYFSETQRNKGNFPGRFSGRQFSNSRSEMNVSTLELGDSALYLCASSLNAGGSYEQYFGPGTRLTVT.

Here the CDR3 reads CASSSPPGQGYEQYF. The DNA of the CDR3 is TGTGCCAGCAGCTCGCCCCCGGGACAGGGCTACGAGCAGTACTTC. The chain is built from TRBV7-2 and TRBJ2-7; the match to TRBD1 covers 9 bases. With 4 bases clipped from V and 3 bases from J, the junction kept 7 bases outside the gene matches. Germline assignment: CDR1 SGHTA and CDR2 FQGNSA. CDR3 length: 15 residues. The full variable domain, rest sourced from reference TRBV7-2 and TRBJ2-7, is GAGVSQSPSNKVTEKGKDVELRCDPISGHTALYWYRQSLGQGLEFLIYFQGNSAPDKSGLPSDRFSAERTGGSVSTLTIQRTQQEDSAVYLCASSSPPGQGYEQYFGPGTRLTVT.

V is TRBV28 and J is TRBJ1-2; no clear D. Trimming removed 8 bases from V and 8 bases from J, with 15 bases in between. Germline V lookup: CDR1 MDHEN, CDR2 SYDVKM. The CDR3 is 12 residues long. The CDR3 region has the DNA TGTGCCAGCGGAGGAATGCGCGACGGCTACACCTTC. This translates into CASGGMRDGYTF.

The V and J genes are TRBV28 and TRBJ1-1; 8 positions match TRBD1. CDR1 and CDR2 (germline): MDHEN, SYDVKM. This CDR3 contains 12 residues. The trim removed 4 bases at V and 11 bases at J, leaving 6 bases unmatched. The DNA of the CDR3 is TGTGCCAGCAGTTCGGGGACAGGACGCGCTTTCTTT. It specifies CASSSGTGRAFF.

This chain links TRBV7-2 with TRBJ2-2; D is perhaps TRBD2 (6 bases). Germline V gives CDR1 SGHTA, CDR2 FQGNSA. The CDR3 extends over 15 amino acids. V was clipped by 5 bases and J by 6 bases, with 16 bases between them. CDR3 DNA: TGTGCCAGCAGCCGGGAAGTGGGACTTTCCGGGGAGCTGTTTTTT. This encodes CASSREVGLSGELFF. Using reference TRBV7-2 and TRBJ2-2 for the parts outside the CDR3, the full variable domain is GAGVSQSPSNKVTEKGKDVELRCDPISGHTALYWYRQSLGQGLEFLIYFQGNSAPDKSGLPSDRFSAERTGGSVSTLTIQRTQQEDSAVYLCASSREVGLSGELFFGEGSRLTVL.

In this sample, this clone turned up a few times. V gene TRBV5-6 combines with J gene TRBJ1-2; 9 nucleotides align to TRBD1. CDR1 is SGHDT, CDR2 YYEEEE, per germline. The CDR3 length is 15 residues. J lost 6 bases, V lost 3 bases, and 9 bases had no gene match. CDR3 in DNA: TGTGCCAGCAGCTGGGGGACAGGGACTAGGAATGGCTACACCTTC. Its protein product is CASSWGTGTRNGYTF.

This clone was recorded once. The chain employs TRBV10-3 and TRBJ1-3; no reliable D call. The CDR3 consists of 16 residues. Germline V gene data show CDR1 as ENHRY and CDR2 as SYGVKD. V gave up 3 bases and J gave up 0 bases, with 12 bases separating them. For the CDR3, the DNA is TGTGCCATCAGTGACCGAGGAGTATTCTCTGGAAACACCATATATTTT. Its protein is CAISDRGVFSGNTIYF.

The chain employs TRBV6-5 and TRBJ1-2, with D possibly being TRBD1 (5 bases). The V end was cut by 5 bases, the J end by 7 bases, with 11 bases between. Germline loops: CDR1 MNHEY, CDR2 SVGAGI. The CDR3 extends over 12 amino acids. The CDR3, as DNA: TGTGCCAGCAGTCCCCGGGGGGGTGGCTACACCTTC. This encodes CASSPRGGGYTF.

This chain links TRBV7-2 with TRBJ1-2; 7 bases agree with TRBD1. The ends lost 5 bases at V and 5 bases at J; junction bases unmatched: 5. Germline V CDR1 and CDR2: SGHTA, FQGNSA. This CDR3 is built from 13 residues. CDR3 coding DNA: TGTGCCAGCAGCCAGGGGACAGAATATGGCTACACCTTC. The encoded protein is CASSQGTEYGYTF.

The rearrangement joins TRBV27 to TRBJ1-5; TRBD1 matches 7 bases. The CDR3 is 15 residues long. Germline V gene data show CDR1 as MNHEY and CDR2 as SMNVEV (reference sequence). V trimming: 5 bases; J trimming: 4 bases; junction bases outside the gene matches: 8. In DNA form, the CDR3 reads TGTGCCAGCAGTCTAGCCGGGACAGCAAATCAGCCCCAGCATTTT. Translation: CASSLAGTANQPQHF.

The J gene is TRBJ2-5, the V gene TRBV7-2; D is perhaps TRBD2 (6 bases). Looked up from germline, CDR1 is SGHTA and CDR2 is FQGNSA. The CDR3 is made up of 14 amino acids. The germline V and J ends were trimmed by 1 base and 1 base, with 7 bases remaining between them. The CDR3 DNA sequence: TGTGCCAGCAGCTTAGGGGACTCCCAAGAGACCCAGTACTTC. Its protein is CASSLGDSQETQYF.

The V call is TRBV7-3, the J call TRBJ2-3; 10 nucleotides align to TRBD1. CDR1 and CDR2 from the germline V gene are SGHTA and FQGTGA. V trimming: 2 bases; J trimming: 2 bases; junction bases outside the gene matches: 7. The CDR3 consists of 17 residues. The CDR3 DNA is TGTGCCAGCAGCTTAGAGGGGACAGGGGCCCCCACAGATACGCAGTATTTT. This sequence encodes CASSLEGTGAPTDTQYF.

CDR3 sequence: CASSPAGREQYF. The DNA for the CDR3 is TGTGCCAGCAGTCCGGCAGGGCGCGAGCAGTACTTC. This sequence joins TRBV27 and TRBJ2-7; TRBD1 might be the D (5 bases). Germline-derived CDR1 and CDR2 are MNHEY and SMNVEV (reference sequence). Trimming took 5 bases from V and 6 from J, leaving 11 bases between them. The CDR3 totals 12 residues.

The chain recombines TRBV11-2 with TRBJ2-5; 10 bases align to TRBD1. With 3 bases clipped from V and 4 bases from J, the junction kept 17 bases outside the gene matches. This CDR3 is built from 19 residues. Germline V lookup: CDR1 SGHAT, CDR2 FQNNGV. CDR3 in DNA: TGTGCCAGCAGCTTCACCGGGACAGGGGAGGGGAGTTGGAGAGAGACCCAGTACTTC. Translating it yields CASSFTGTGEGSWRETQYF.